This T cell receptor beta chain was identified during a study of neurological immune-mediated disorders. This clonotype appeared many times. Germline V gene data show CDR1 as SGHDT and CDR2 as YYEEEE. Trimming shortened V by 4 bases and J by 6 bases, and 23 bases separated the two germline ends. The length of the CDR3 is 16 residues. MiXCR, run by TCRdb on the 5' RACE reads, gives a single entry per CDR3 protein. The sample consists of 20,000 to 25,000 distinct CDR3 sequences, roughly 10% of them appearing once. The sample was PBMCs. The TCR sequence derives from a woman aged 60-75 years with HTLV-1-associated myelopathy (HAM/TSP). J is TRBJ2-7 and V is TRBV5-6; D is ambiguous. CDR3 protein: CASSHFQTSRKREQYF. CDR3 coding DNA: TGTGCCAGCAGCCATTTCCAGACGAGCAGGAAACGCGAGCAGTACTTC.